The entry below gives a single T cell receptor (beta chain) sequence along with its context. These data come from a study of cytomegalovirus exposure and HLA in healthy donors. Study-level background: A prior study identified approximately 120 million unique TCR beta sequences from 180 million or so T cells.

J lost 5 bases, V lost 2 bases, and 23 bases had no gene match. The germline V gene encodes CDR1 SGHVS and CDR2 FQNEAQ. The CDR3 loop spans 21 amino acids. The PCR had 60 Vbeta and 13 Jbeta primers. The method was immunoSEQ multiplex PCR; TCRdb's version includes in-frame clones alone and lacks a portion of them. Of 160,000 or so clones listed, 70% to 90% are singletons. This TCR was recovered from a woman aged 18-29 years in good health and CMV-seronegative. The chain combines TRBV7-8 with TRBJ1-4; 7 nucleotides align to TRBD1. Sequencing was done on a sample of PBMCs. In DNA, the CDR3 is TGTGCCAGCAGCTTATTCTATATGGTGACCATTCCGGGACAGCTCAATGAAAAACTGTTTTTT. Its translation: CASSLFYMVTIPGQLNEKLFF.